The 4 T cell receptor beta chains below were found in one sample sequenced in a study of T cells in Graves' hyperthyroidism and ophthalmopathy. Using RNA transcripts as the source, TCR beta CDR3 regions were amplified. The HTBI primer set served for first-round RT-PCR of the TCR CDR3. MiXCR was run by TCRdb on the multiplex PCR reads, yielding one entry per CDR3 protein. The table lists 550,000 to 600,000 distinct CDR3 sequences, approximately 15% of them singletons. The specimen sequenced was blood. These receptors originate from a woman aged 18-29 years with Graves' ophthalmopathy.

This clonotype came up many times. The chain uses TRBV6-1 and TRBJ2-1, with 9 bases lining up with TRBD1. The CDR3 runs 16 residues. CDR1 is MNHNS and CDR2 is SASEGT in the germline V gene. J was trimmed by 7 bases and V by 8 bases; bases with no gene match: 15. CDR3 residues: CASSQGRGQGLNEQFF. CDR3 DNA sequence: TGTGCCAGCTCCCAGGGCCGGGGACAGGGCCTTAATGAGCAGTTCTTC.

The V and J genes are TRBV6-9 and TRBJ2-3, with 10 nucleotides matching TRBD2. CDR1 and CDR2 (germline): MNHGY, SVAAGI. CDR3 length equals 16 residues. The V gene end was trimmed by 4 bases and the J gene end by 4 bases; junction bases not matched to a gene: 8. The CDR3 nucleotides read TGTGCCAGCAGTTCCCGGACTAGCGGCATCGCAGATACGCAGTATTTT. Translated, it gives CASSSRTSGIADTQYF.

This clonotype was found many times. V and J are TRBV29-1 and TRBJ2-3, with 11 bases that match TRBD1. After removal of 3 bases from V and 4 bases from J, the junction contained 0 bases not matched to a gene. The CDR3 is 13 amino acids. Germline V CDR1 and CDR2: SQVTM, ANQGSEA. CDR3 nucleotide sequence: TGCAGCGTTGAGGACAGGGGGCCAGATACGCAGTATTTT. Translated: CSVEDRGPDTQYF.

This clonotype was detected a few times. The V gene is TRBV27, the J gene TRBJ2-7; the match to TRBD1 covers 9 bases. The length of the CDR3 is 16 residues. Germline CDR1 and CDR2: MNHEY and SMNVEV (reference sequence). V dropped 5 bases and J dropped 4; count of bases not matched to a gene: 12. CDR3 DNA: TGTGCCAGCAGTGTTCCCGGGACAGGGCACCCTTACGAGCAGTACTTC. Translated: CASSVPGTGHPYEQYF.